These T cell receptor beta chains were read from a single sample in a study of T-cell memory formation after mild COVID-19. Via MiXCR, TCRdb re-called the 5' RACE reads, giving one row per CDR3 protein. The sample consists of 250,000 to 350,000 distinct CDR3 sequences, 15% of them appearing once. Input material: PBMCs or a T cell subset sorted from them (not recorded which). The receptor set was obtained from a man aged 18 to 30 who had mild COVID-19 (a few samples of this study predate the infection). Cell type and time point are not known. CDR3s include the opening cysteine and the closing phenylalanine or tryptophan. The order of the fields is clone size, D gene, V gene, CDR3 length, J gene, CDR3 protein, CDR3 DNA. A D gene is named only where the DNA matches it firmly. Not every row has a clone size; where given, it reads once, few, many or a size class.

size: few; D: TRBD1; V: TRBV28; length: 16; J: TRBJ2-3; CDR3: CASSRNRGWVPDTQYF; DNA: TGTGCCAGCAGCCGAAACAGGGGATGGGTGCCAGATACGCAGTATTTT
size: -; D: -; V: TRBV23-1; length: 16; J: TRBJ1-3; CDR3: CASSQSWPRVRNTIYF; DNA: TGCGCCAGCAGTCAATCGTGGCCGAGGGTTCGGAACACCATATATTTT
size: -; D: -; V: TRBV3-1; length: 15; J: TRBJ2-1; CDR3: CASSLTTSSYNEQFF; DNA: TGTGCCAGCAGCCTAACTACTAGCTCCTACAATGAGCAGTTCTTC
size: -; D: TRBD1; V: TRBV5-1; length: 14; J: TRBJ1-2; CDR3: CASSSLTGFDGYTF; DNA: TGCGCCAGCAGCTCGCTGACAGGGTTTGACGGCTACACCTTC
size: -; D: TRBD1; V: TRBV7-8; length: 15; J: TRBJ2-5; CDR3: CASSQRQGGVETQYF; DNA: TGTGCCAGCAGCCAAAGACAGGGGGGCGTGGAGACCCAGTACTTC
size: -; D: -; V: TRBV19; length: 16; J: TRBJ1-4; CDR3: CASSTAGRATNEKLFF; DNA: TGTGCCAGTAGTACCGCCGGACGTGCAACTAATGAAAAACTGTTTTTT
size: few; D: -; V: TRBV29-1; length: 16; J: TRBJ2-7; CDR3: CSVDDYGGTSSYEQYF; DNA: TGCAGCGTTGATGATTACGGCGGGACCTCCTCCTACGAGCAGTACTTC
size: -; D: -; V: TRBV27; length: 10; J: TRBJ2-1; CDR3: CASGLHEQFF; DNA: TGTGCCAGCGGTCTTCATGAGCAGTTCTTC
size: medium-sized; D: -; V: TRBV12-3/TRBV12-4; length: 13; J: TRBJ1-2; CDR3: CASSSNGFGGYTF; DNA: TGTGCCAGCAGTTCCAATGGTTTCGGTGGCTACACCTTC
size: few; D: TRBD2; V: TRBV6-5; length: 16; J: TRBJ2-1; CDR3: CASSYFASGGADEQFF; DNA: TGTGCCAGCAGTTACTTCGCTAGCGGGGGGGCTGATGAGCAGTTCTTC
size: many; D: -; V: TRBV20-1; length: 16; J: TRBJ2-2; CDR3: CSARDGQAQNTGELFF; DNA: TGCAGTGCTAGAGATGGCCAGGCTCAAAACACCGGGGAGCTGTTTTTT
size: -; D: TRBD1; V: TRBV20-1; length: 14; J: TRBJ1-2; CDR3: CSAPTTGGNYGYTF; DNA: TGCAGTGCCCCCACGACAGGGGGAAACTATGGCTACACCTTC
size: few; D: -; V: TRBV3-1; length: 15; J: TRBJ1-4; CDR3: CASSQGWRPEGKLFF; DNA: TGTGCCAGCAGCCAAGGATGGAGGCCGGAGGGAAAACTGTTTTTT
size: few; D: -; V: TRBV4-3; length: 15; J: TRBJ1-6; CDR3: CASSHWEISNSPLHF; DNA: TGCGCCAGCAGCCATTGGGAAATTTCCAATTCACCCCTCCACTTT
size: few; D: -; V: TRBV5-1; length: 15; J: TRBJ2-1; CDR3: CASSFRGGSYNEQFF; DNA: TGCGCCAGCAGCTTCAGGGGGGGCTCCTACAATGAGCAGTTCTTC
size: -; D: -; V: TRBV10-3; length: 14; J: TRBJ2-5; CDR3: CATTKNRDQETQYF; DNA: TGTGCCACCACCAAGAACAGGGACCAAGAGACCCAGTACTTC
size: -; D: TRBD2; V: TRBV11-2; length: 15; J: TRBJ2-3; CDR3: CASSPREGRPDTQYF; DNA: TGTGCCAGCAGCCCCCGGGAGGGTAGACCAGATACGCAGTATTTT
size: few; D: -; V: TRBV30; length: 11; J: TRBJ2-2; CDR3: CAWSDLGELFF; DNA: TGTGCCTGGAGTGACCTCGGGGAGCTGTTTTTT
size: -; D: -; V: TRBV7-2; length: 14; J: TRBJ2-7; CDR3: CASTLWGGSYEQYF; DNA: TGTGCCAGCACCCTTTGGGGTGGCTCCTACGAGCAGTACTTC
size: many; D: -; V: TRBV28; length: 12; J: TRBJ2-3; CDR3: CASTSFTDTQYF; DNA: TGTGCCAGCACCAGCTTCACAGATACGCAGTATTTT
size: many; D: -; V: TRBV27; length: 15; J: TRBJ2-2; CDR3: CASSTNGPNTGELFF; DNA: TGTGCCAGCAGTACCAATGGGCCGAACACCGGGGAGCTGTTTTTT
size: -; D: -; V: TRBV10-3; length: 17; J: TRBJ1-5; CDR3: CAIFTPRTRYSNQPQHF; DNA: TGTGCCATCTTTACTCCCCGAACTCGTTATAGCAATCAGCCCCAGCATTTT
size: -; D: -; V: TRBV7-2; length: 12; J: TRBJ2-2; CDR3: CASSIDARELFF; DNA: TGTGCCAGCAGCATCGATGCACGGGAGCTGTTTTTT
size: -; D: -; V: TRBV10-2; length: 14; J: TRBJ1-6; CDR3: CASSKTGVGSPLHF; DNA: TGCGCCAGCAGTAAAACCGGGGTAGGATCACCCCTCCACTTT
size: -; D: TRBD1; V: TRBV6-2/TRBV6-3; length: 15; J: TRBJ2-2; CDR3: CASRDIQGDTGELFF; DNA: TGTGCCAGCAGGGATATACAGGGGGACACCGGGGAGCTGTTTTTT
size: -; D: TRBD2; V: TRBV7-2; length: 16; J: TRBJ2-1; CDR3: CASRTAPSGGINEQFF; DNA: TGTGCCAGCAGAACAGCCCCCAGCGGGGGGATCAATGAGCAGTTCTTC
size: few; D: -; V: TRBV4-3; length: 14; J: TRBJ2-5; CDR3: CASSRDSYQETQYF; DNA: TGCGCCAGCAGCCGGGACTCGTACCAAGAGACCCAGTACTTC
size: few; D: -; V: TRBV15; length: 15; J: TRBJ2-2; CDR3: CATSRALGAPGELFF; DNA: TGTGCCACCAGCAGAGCCCTCGGGGCACCCGGGGAGCTGTTTTTT
size: few; D: -; V: TRBV6-5; length: 13; J: TRBJ2-5; CDR3: CASSYRGAQTQYF; DNA: TGTGCCAGCAGTTACCGGGGGGCGCAGACCCAGTACTTC
size: many; D: -; V: TRBV5-1; length: 13; J: TRBJ2-1; CDR3: CASRTPPGARQFF; DNA: TGCGCCAGCAGGACCCCACCCGGGGCACGGCAGTTCTTC
size: few; D: -; V: TRBV5-1; length: 14; J: TRBJ2-7; CDR3: CASPGIADPYEQYF; DNA: TGCGCCAGCCCCGGGATAGCGGACCCCTACGAGCAGTACTTC
size: -; D: -; V: TRBV16; length: 13; J: TRBJ2-1; CDR3: CASSQEWGHEQFF; DNA: TGTGCCAGCAGCCAAGAGTGGGGGCATGAGCAGTTCTTC
size: -; D: -; V: TRBV5-5; length: 16; J: TRBJ1-1; CDR3: CASSSKRHLLNTEAFF; DNA: TGTGCCAGCAGCTCTAAAAGGCACCTCCTGAACACTGAAGCTTTCTTT
size: -; D: -; V: TRBV7-8; length: 15; J: TRBJ2-5; CDR3: CASSQSRGYEETQYF; DNA: TGTGCCAGCAGCCAATCGAGGGGCTACGAAGAGACCCAGTACTTC
size: many; D: TRBD2; V: TRBV5-1; length: 15; J: TRBJ2-3; CDR3: CASSSTSGGTDTQYF; DNA: TGCGCCAGCAGCTCGACTAGCGGGGGGACAGATACGCAGTATTTT
size: -; D: -; V: TRBV7-2; length: 12; J: TRBJ2-3; CDR3: CASSSLAGTQYF; DNA: TGTGCCAGCAGCTCCCTCGCGGGTACGCAGTATTTT
size: -; D: -; V: TRBV18; length: 11; J: TRBJ2-1; CDR3: CASSGPGQQFF; DNA: TGTGCCAGCTCAGGGCCGGGTCAGCAGTTCTTC